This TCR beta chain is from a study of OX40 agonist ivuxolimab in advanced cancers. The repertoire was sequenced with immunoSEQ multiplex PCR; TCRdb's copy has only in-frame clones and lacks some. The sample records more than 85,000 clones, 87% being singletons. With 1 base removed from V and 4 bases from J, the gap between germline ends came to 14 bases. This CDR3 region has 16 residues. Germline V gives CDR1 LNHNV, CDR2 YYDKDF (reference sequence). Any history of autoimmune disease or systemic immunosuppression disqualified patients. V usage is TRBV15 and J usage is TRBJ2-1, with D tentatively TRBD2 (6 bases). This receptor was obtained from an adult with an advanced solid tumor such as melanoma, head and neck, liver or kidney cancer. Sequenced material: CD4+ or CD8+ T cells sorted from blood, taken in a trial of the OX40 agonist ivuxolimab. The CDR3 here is CATSRVGGSGYNEQFF. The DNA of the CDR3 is TGTGCCACCAGCAGAGTCGGGGGTTCTGGGTACAATGAGCAGTTCTTC.